Listed here is a single T cell receptor beta chain. Its specificity is not known. This specimen belongs to a study of tumor-infiltrating lymphocytes in primary liver carcinoma. Study findings and constraints: Blood trailed tumors significantly in top-250-clone fraction (p = 0.039).

TCR beta cDNA was prepared out of roughly 520 ng total RNA by means of a constant-region primer. It was through three nested multiplex PCR rounds of slightly modified ARM-PCR that TCR beta libraries arose. Forward primers for TRBV1-TRBV30 and a C-beta reverse primer served the first two PCR rounds, at about 10 cycles each. TCRdb itself ran the multiplex PCR reads through MiXCR, one entry per CDR3 protein. The table includes approximately 46,000 distinct CDR3 sequences, roughly 74% detected once. The CDR3 is 13 residues long. Germline loops: CDR1 SNHLY, CDR2 FYNNEI. Unsorted bulk tissue, about 17-33 mg of it, served as the source for co-extraction of RNA and DNA.

Specimen: tumor-adjacent normal liver tissue. The chain carries TRBV2 and TRBJ1-5, with D possibly being TRBD1 (5 bases). This receptor was obtained from a woman aged 25 to 39 with primary liver carcinoma and hepatitis B virus infection. CDR3 nucleotide sequence: TGTTCCATCCGGGACTTTAGCAATCAGCCCCAGCATTTT. Protein sequence: CSIRDFSNQPQHF.